This TCR beta chain was found in a study of identifying expanded T cells in peripheral blood. Findings and caveats of the study: Differentially abundant clones: roughly 1.2 between replicates, approximately 15 at roughly 13 days, approximately 18 at four. Variance in clone template counts between approximately 2-week samples significantly increased with total template count across all healthy donors.

The assay was immunoSEQ multiplex PCR, and TCRdb's table has in-frame clones only and misses some. The data contain roughly 84,000 clones, around 90% of them seen just once; the ten biggest clones take up roughly 7.3%. Trimming removed 2 bases from V and 10 bases from J, with 8 bases in between. The CDR3 runs to 11 residues. Germline loops: CDR1 SEHNR, CDR2 FQNEAQ (reference sequence). No infections or other immune events were documented during collection. Notes on this clone: Its target is not known.

The receptor was isolated from a person aged 18 to 75 in good health. This chain uses TRBV7-9 with TRBJ1-1; D call uncertain. Sequencing input: blood. The DNA for the CDR3 is TGTGCCAGCAGCTTAAGGAGGGTAGCTTTCTTT. Protein: CASSLRRVAFF.